The T cell receptor beta chain described here comes from a study of response to subunit inactivated influenza vaccine. A note on this clonotype: Its cognate antigen is unknown.

TCRdb recomputed calls from the RT-PCR reads with MiXCR, one row per CDR3 protein. The sample includes approximately 170,000 distinct CDR3 sequences, approximately 15% seen only once; the top ten take 26%. Germline V CDR1 and CDR2: LGHNA, YSLEER. With 1 base clipped from V and 5 bases from J, the junction kept 2 bases outside the gene matches. This CDR3 has 15 amino acids. Study results and limitations: Authors suggested that a seasonal influenza vaccination recruits few new T cells each time.

The specimen comprised CD8+ T cells sorted from PBMCs, sampled 5 days after vaccination. The sequence came from a man over 45 who received an inactivated influenza vaccine. The chain uses TRBV4-3 and TRBJ2-3; 11 bases match TRBD2. The CDR3 sequence: CASSQGLAGGDTQYF. Written as DNA, the CDR3 is TGCGCCAGCAGCCAAGGTCTAGCGGGAGGAGATACGCAGTATTTT.